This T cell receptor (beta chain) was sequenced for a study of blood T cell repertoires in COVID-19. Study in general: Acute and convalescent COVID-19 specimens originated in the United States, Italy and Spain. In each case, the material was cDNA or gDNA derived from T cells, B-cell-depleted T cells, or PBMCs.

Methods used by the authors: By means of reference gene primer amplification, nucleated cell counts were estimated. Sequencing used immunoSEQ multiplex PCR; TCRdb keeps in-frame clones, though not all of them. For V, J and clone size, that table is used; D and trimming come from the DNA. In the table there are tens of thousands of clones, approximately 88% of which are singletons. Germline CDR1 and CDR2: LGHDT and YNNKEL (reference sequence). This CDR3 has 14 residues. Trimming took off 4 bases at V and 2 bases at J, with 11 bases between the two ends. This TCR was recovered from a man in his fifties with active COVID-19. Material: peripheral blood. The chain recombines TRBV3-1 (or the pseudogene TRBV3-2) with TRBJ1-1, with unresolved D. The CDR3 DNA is TGTGCCAGCAGCCTTTATAATATTAACACTGAAGCTTTCTTT. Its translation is CASSLYNINTEAFF.